This T cell receptor (beta chain) originates from a study of T-cell reconstitution after alpha-beta-depleted transplantation in children. The study's findings and limits: Certain patients had high TCRbeta diversity at day 60, and it came from recipient T cells and thymic progenitors that survived.

To note about this clonotype: Antigen: not known.

The CDR3 spans 16 residues. CDR1 is MGHRA, CDR2 YSYEKL, per germline. V lost 3 bases to trimming and J lost 7 bases; unmatched junction nucleotides: 13. Preparing the TCRbeta library involved the use of unique molecular identifiers. TCRdb re-derived calls from the PCR reads in MiXCR, one entry per CDR3 protein. This sample carries about 870,000 distinct CDR3 sequences, 15% to 20% of them seen once, and the ten largest clones take about 4.6%. V and J are TRBV4-1 and TRBJ1-2; 8 nucleotides match TRBD1. The sequencing used PBMCs, mostly from graft donor cells, collected 360 days after TCRalphabeta/CD19-depleted stem cell transplant. The sequence was obtained from a male patient younger than 18 who had a stem cell transplant for acute lymphoblastic leukemia, so the T cells may come from the graft donor. The DNA for the CDR3 is TGCGCCAGCAGCCAGGTCCAGGGGGCCTTGTCGTCTGGCTACACCTTC. This encodes CASSQVQGALSSGYTF.